The subject of this entry is one T cell receptor (beta chain). The entry originates in a study of blood T cell repertoires in COVID-19. Study-level information: Acute and convalescent COVID-19 specimens originated in the United States, Italy and Spain. In each case, the material was cDNA or gDNA derived from T cells, B-cell-depleted T cells, or PBMCs.

In the source study's methods: Amplification with reference gene primers provided the estimates of nucleated cell counts. Sequenced by immunoSEQ multiplex PCR; TCRdb stores in-frame clones only, minus some. V and J calls and clone size come straight from that table; D and trimming were deduced from the DNA. Of about 240,000 clones listed, about 80% are singletons. Between the trimmed V and J ends, which lost 5 bases and 4 bases, there was a span of 21 bases. Germline CDR1 SGHVS, CDR2 FNYEAQ. The CDR3 covers 16 residues. This chain joins TRBV7-6 and TRBJ2-7; D perhaps matches TRBD2 (6 bases). The sequence was obtained from a man under 40 who had recovered from COVID-19. Sequencing was carried out using peripheral blood. CDR3 nucleotide sequence: TGTGCCAGCAGCGCCAACGTGGGACTGGCCGGGTACGAGCAGTACTTC. This encodes CASSANVGLAGYEQYF.